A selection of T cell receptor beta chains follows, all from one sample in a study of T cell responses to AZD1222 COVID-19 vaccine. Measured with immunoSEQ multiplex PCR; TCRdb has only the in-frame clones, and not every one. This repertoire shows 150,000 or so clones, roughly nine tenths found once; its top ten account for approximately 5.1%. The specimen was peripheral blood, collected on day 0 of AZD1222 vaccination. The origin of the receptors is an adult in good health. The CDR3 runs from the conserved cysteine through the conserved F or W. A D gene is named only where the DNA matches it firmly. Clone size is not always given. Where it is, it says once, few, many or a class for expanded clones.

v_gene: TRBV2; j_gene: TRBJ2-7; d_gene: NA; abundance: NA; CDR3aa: CASKNSLGGDEQYF; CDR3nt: TGTGCCAGCAAGAACAGCCTTGGAGGGGACGAGCAGTACTTC
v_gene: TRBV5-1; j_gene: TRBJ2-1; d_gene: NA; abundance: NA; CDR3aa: CASSLGVRDEQFF; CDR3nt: TGCGCCAGCAGCTTGGGGGTTCGGGATGAGCAGTTCTTC
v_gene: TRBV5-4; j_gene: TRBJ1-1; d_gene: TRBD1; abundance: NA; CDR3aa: CASSLGDRDEAFF; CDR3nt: TGTGCCAGCAGCTTGGGGGACAGGGATGAAGCTTTCTTT
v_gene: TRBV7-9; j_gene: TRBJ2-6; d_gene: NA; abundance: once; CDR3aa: CATSAPGLRSGANVLTF; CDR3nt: TGTGCCACCTCAGCACCGGGGTTAAGGTCTGGGGCCAACGTCCTGACTTTC
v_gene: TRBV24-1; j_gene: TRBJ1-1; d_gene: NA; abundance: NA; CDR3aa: CATSDPGRGGTEAFF; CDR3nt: TGTGCCACCAGTGACCCTGGTAGGGGAGGGACTGAAGCTTTCTTT
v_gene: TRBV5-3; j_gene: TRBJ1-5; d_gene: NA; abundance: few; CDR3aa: CARSLCGGQGDQPQHF; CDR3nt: TGTGCCAGAAGCTTATGTGGGGGACAAGGGGATCAGCCCCAGCATTTT
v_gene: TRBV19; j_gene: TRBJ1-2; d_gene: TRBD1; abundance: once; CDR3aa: CASSPAGTGGTPVWVAF; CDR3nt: TGTGCCAGTAGTCCTGCCGGGACAGGGGGCACCCCGGTCTGGGTTGCCTTC
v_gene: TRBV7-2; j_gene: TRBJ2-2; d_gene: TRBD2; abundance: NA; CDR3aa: CASSPGGLAGVTGELFF; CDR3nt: TGTGCCAGCAGCCCCGGAGGACTAGCGGGAGTTACCGGGGAGCTGTTTTTT
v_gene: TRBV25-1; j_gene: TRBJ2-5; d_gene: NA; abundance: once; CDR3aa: CASSWDQKTQYF; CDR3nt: TGTGCCAGCAGTTGGGATCAAAAGACCCAGTACTTC
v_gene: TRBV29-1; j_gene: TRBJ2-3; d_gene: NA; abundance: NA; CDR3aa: CSGQEYTTDTQYF; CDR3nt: TGCAGCGGACAGGAGTATACCACAGATACGCAGTATTTT
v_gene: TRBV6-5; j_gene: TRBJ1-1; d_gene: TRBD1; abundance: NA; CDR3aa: CASIQRQGVNTEAFF; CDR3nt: TGTGCCAGCATCCAAAGACAGGGGGTGAACACTGAAGCTTTCTTT
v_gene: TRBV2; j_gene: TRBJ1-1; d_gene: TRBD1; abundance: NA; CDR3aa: CASSPDRGFTEAFF; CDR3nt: TGTGCCAGCAGTCCAGACAGGGGGTTCACTGAAGCTTTCTTT
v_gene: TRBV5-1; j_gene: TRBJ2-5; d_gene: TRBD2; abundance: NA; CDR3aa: CASSDPSGVQETQYF; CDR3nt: TGCGCCAGCAGCGACCCTAGCGGAGTACAAGAGACCCAGTACTTC
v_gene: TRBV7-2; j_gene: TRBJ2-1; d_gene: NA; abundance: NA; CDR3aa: CASSDSYSYNEQFF; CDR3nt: TGTGCCAGCAGTGACAGTTACTCCTACAATGAGCAGTTCTTC
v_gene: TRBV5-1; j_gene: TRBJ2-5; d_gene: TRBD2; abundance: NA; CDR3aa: CASSLMGSGRETQYF; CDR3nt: TGCGCCAGCAGCTTGATGGGTAGCGGGAGAGAGACCCAGTACTTC
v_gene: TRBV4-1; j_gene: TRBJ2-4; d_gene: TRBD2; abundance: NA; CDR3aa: CASSQVGGRSAGNIQYF; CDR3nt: TGCGCCAGCAGCCAAGTTGGCGGGAGATCCGCCGGAAACATTCAGTACTTC
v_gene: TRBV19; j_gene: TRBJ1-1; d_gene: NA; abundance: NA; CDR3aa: CASSIKRTEAFF; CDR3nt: TGTGCCAGTAGTATCAAGAGGACTGAAGCTTTCTTT
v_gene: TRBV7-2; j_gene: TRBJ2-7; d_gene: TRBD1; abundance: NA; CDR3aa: CASSFDRGEEQYF; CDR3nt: TGTGCCAGCAGCTTTGACAGGGGAGAAGAGCAGTACTTC
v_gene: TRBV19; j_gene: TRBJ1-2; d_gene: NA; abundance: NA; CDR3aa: CASSIVGSSHGYTF; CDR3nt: TGTGCCAGTAGTATAGTGGGATCCAGCCATGGCTACACCTTC
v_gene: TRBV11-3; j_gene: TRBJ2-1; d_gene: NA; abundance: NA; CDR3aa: CASSSFNGVYNEQFF; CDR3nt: TGTGCCAGCAGCTCATTCAATGGAGTCTACAATGAGCAGTTCTTC
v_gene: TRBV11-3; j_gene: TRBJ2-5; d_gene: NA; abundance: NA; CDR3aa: CASSFLMGKGGTQYF; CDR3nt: TGTGCCAGCAGCTTCCTTATGGGGAAAGGGGGGACCCAGTACTTC
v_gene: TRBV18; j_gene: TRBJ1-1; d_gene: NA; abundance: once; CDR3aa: CASSDSKNTEAFF; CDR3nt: TGTGCCAGCTCGGACTCCAAGAACACTGAAGCTTTCTTT
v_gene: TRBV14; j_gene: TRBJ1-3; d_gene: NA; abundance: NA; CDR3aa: CASSQDRRLSKSGNTIYF; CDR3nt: TGTGCCAGCAGCCAAGATCGTCGCTTGTCAAAATCTGGAAACACCATATATTTT
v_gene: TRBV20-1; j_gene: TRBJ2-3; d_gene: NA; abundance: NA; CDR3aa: CSASSRRDTQYF; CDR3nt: TGCAGTGCTAGTAGTCGCCGAGATACGCAGTATTTT
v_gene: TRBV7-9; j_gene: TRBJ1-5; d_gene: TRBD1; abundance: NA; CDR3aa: CASSHTGDQPQHF; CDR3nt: TGTGCCAGCAGCCACACAGGGGATCAGCCCCAGCATTTT
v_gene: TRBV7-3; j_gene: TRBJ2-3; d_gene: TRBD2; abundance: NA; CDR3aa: CASSLNRGGPMGTDTQYF; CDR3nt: TGTGCCAGCAGCTTAAACCGGGGAGGGCCTATGGGCACAGATACGCAGTATTTT
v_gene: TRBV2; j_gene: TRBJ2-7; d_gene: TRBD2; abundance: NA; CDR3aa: CASRSGISGPTYEQYF; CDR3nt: TGTGCCAGCAGAAGCGGGATTAGCGGACCAACCTACGAGCAGTACTTC
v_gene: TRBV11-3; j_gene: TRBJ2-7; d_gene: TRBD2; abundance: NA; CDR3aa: CASSLGGSGEQYF; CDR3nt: TGTGCCAGCAGCTTGGGGGGGTCGGGTGAGCAGTACTTC
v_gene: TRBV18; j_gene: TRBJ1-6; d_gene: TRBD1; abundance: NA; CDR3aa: CASSRDRGNSPLHF; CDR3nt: TGTGCCAGCTCACGGGACAGGGGGAATTCACCCCTCCACTTT
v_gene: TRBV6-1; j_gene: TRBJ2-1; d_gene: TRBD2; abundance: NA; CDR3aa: CASSELAGTYNEQFF; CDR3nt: TGTGCCAGCAGTGAACTAGCGGGGACCTACAATGAGCAGTTCTTC
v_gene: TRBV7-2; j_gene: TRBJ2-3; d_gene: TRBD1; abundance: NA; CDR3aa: CASSFSLAGGRTDTQYF; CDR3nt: TGTGCCAGCAGCTTTAGTTTGGCAGGGGGCCGGACAGATACGCAGTATTTT
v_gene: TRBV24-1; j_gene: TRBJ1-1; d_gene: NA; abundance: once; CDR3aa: CATPNTEAFF; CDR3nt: TGTGCCACCCCTAACACTGAAGCTTTCTTT
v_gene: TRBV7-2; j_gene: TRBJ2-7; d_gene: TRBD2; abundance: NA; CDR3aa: CASSSRLAGAGEQYF; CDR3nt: TGTGCCAGCAGCTCACGACTAGCGGGAGCGGGTGAGCAGTACTTC
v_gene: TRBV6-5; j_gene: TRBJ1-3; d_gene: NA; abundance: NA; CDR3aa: CASSYDWGSGNTIYF; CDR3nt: TGTGCCAGCAGTTACGATTGGGGTTCTGGAAACACCATATATTTT
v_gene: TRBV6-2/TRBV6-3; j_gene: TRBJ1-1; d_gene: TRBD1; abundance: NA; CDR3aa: CASSYRQGTEAFF; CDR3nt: TGTGCCAGCAGTTACCGACAGGGGACTGAAGCTTTCTTT
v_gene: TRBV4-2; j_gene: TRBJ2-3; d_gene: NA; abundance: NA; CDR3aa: CASSQETANTQYF; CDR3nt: TGTGCCAGCAGCCAAGAGACCGCAAATACGCAGTATTTT
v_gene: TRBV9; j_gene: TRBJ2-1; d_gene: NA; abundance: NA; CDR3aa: CASTSTGAAYNEQFF; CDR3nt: TGTGCCAGCACCTCCACCGGGGCGGCCTACAATGAGCAGTTCTTC
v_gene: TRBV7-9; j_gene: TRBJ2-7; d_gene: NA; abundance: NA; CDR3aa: CASSLFASYEQYF; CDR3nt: TGTGCCAGCAGCCTTTTCGCAAGCTACGAGCAGTACTTC
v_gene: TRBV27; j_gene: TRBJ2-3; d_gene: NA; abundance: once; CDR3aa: CASSLSNTRGTDTQYF; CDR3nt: TGTGCCAGCAGTTTATCGAATACCAGGGGCACAGATACGCAGTATTTT
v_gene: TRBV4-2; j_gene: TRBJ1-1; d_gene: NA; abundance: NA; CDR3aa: CASSQVGLSSRPNTEAFF; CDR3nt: TGTGCCAGCAGCCAAGTGGGACTATCTTCCAGGCCGAACACTGAAGCTTTCTTT